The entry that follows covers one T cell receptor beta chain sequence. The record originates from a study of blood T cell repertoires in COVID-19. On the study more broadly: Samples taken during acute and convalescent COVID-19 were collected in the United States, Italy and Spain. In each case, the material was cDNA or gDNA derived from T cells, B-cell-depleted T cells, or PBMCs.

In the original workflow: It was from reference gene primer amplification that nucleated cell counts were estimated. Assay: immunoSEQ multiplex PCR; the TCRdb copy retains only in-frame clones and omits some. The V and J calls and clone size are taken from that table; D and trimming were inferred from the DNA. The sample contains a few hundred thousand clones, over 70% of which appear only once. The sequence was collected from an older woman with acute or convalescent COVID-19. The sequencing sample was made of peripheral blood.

The CDR3 protein is CASSVAGDRVNIQYF. The CDR3 DNA reads TGTGCCAGCAGCGTAGCAGGGGACAGGGTAAACATTCAGTACTTC. J is TRBJ2-4 and V is TRBV9; TRBD1 matches at 9 bases. The germline V gene encodes CDR1 SGDLS and CDR2 YYNGEE. V was clipped by 0 bases and J by 6 bases; unmatched bases: 4. The CDR3 spans 15 residues.